Listed below are T cell receptor beta chains from one sample, sequenced in a study of regulatory T cells in long-lasting Graves disease. TCRdb fed the multiplex PCR reads into MiXCR, producing one record per CDR3 protein. The sample carries hundreds of thousands of distinct CDR3 sequences, around 15% recorded once. These data were also filed under a second study, of T cells in Graves' hyperthyroidism and ophthalmopathy.

Sequencing used peripheral blood mononuclear cells (PBMCs), obtained at new diagnosis, from a patient treated with antithyroid drugs. The receptors originated from a woman aged 40 to 65 with Graves disease. Each CDR3 is given with its conserved first and last residue. The order of the fields is V gene, CDR3 length, D gene, clone size, J gene, CDR3 protein, CDR3 DNA. A D gene is named only where the DNA matches it firmly. Size is omitted from some rows. Given values are once, few, many or a class for expanded clones.

TRBV24-1	13	-	-	TRBJ2-3	CATTRDSTDTQYF	TGTGCCACCACTCGGGACAGCACAGATACGCAGTATTTT
TRBV28	14	-	few	TRBJ1-6	CASSVDSYNSPLHF	TGTGCCAGCAGTGTCGACTCCTATAATTCACCCCTCCACTTT
TRBV4-1	12	-	few	TRBJ1-2	CASSQGGGGYTF	TGCGCCAGCAGCCAAGGGGGAGGCGGCTACACCTTC
TRBV9	14	-	-	TRBJ2-3	CASSVGSLTDTQYF	TGTGCCAGCAGCGTAGGTAGCCTGACAGATACGCAGTATTTT
TRBV29-1	13	-	few	TRBJ1-1	CSLRAQVGTEAFF	TGCAGCCTTCGGGCGCAGGTCGGAACTGAAGCTTTCTTT
TRBV20-1	13	TRBD2	many	TRBJ2-5	CSGYGGAEETQYF	TGCAGCGGGTACGGGGGGGCCGAGGAGACCCAGTACTTC
TRBV29-1	14	-	many	TRBJ1-1	CSVDSRDASSGAFF	TGCAGCGTCGATTCCCGGGACGCCAGTTCTGGGGCTTTCTTT
TRBV12-5	15	TRBD1	-	TRBJ1-6	CASGLWDRPNSPLHF	TGTGCTAGTGGTTTGTGGGACAGGCCCAATTCACCCCTCCACTTT
TRBV20-1	14	-	-	TRBJ1-6	CSARVEQNNSPLHF	TGCAGTGCTAGAGTAGAACAAAATAATTCACCCCTCCACTTT
TRBV25-1	15	TRBD1	many	TRBJ1-2	CASSEYRGANYGYTF	TGTGCCAGCAGTGAGTACAGGGGAGCTAACTATGGCTACACCTTC
TRBV5-1	14	-	many	TRBJ1-2	CASSQEALGYGYTF	TGCGCCAGCAGCCAGGAGGCATTAGGCTATGGCTACACCTTC
TRBV7-8	12	-	many	TRBJ1-1	CASSLYDTEAFF	TGTGCCAGCAGCCTATACGACACTGAAGCTTTCTTT
TRBV7-2	17	-	-	TRBJ1-4	CASRTGRPFATNEKLFF	TGTGCCAGCAGAACCGGACGGCCATTCGCAACTAATGAAAAACTGTTTTTT
TRBV25-1	14	TRBD1	once	TRBJ1-3	CASSAPDRGNTIYF	TGTGCCAGCAGTGCCCCGGACAGGGGGAACACCATATATTTT
TRBV12-3/TRBV12-4	13	-	once	TRBJ1-3	CASQQTTGNTIYF	TGTGCCAGTCAACAGACGACAGGAAACACCATATATTTT
TRBV6-9	14	TRBD2	few	TRBJ2-7	CASSSVGGRNEQYF	TGTGCCAGCAGTTCGGTGGGGGGGAGGAACGAGCAGTACTTC
TRBV12-3/TRBV12-4	13	-	few	TRBJ1-2	CASSLRQSRGYTF	TGTGCCAGCAGTTTAAGACAGAGTAGGGGCTACACCTTC
TRBV29-1	13	-	-	TRBJ1-3	CSVAGTSGNTIYF	TGCAGCGTTGCTGGGACATCCGGAAACACCATATATTTT
TRBV28	14	TRBD2	many	TRBJ2-7	CASTDSGAVREQYF	TGTGCCAGCACAGATAGCGGGGCGGTACGGGAGCAGTACTTC
TRBV7-9	17	-	few	TRBJ1-1	CASSKYPLVKQNTEAFF	TGTGCCAGCAGCAAATACCCCTTAGTGAAACAGAACACTGAAGCTTTCTTT
TRBV27	15	TRBD2	-	TRBJ2-2	CASSLAGGPSGELFF	TGTGCCAGCAGTTTAGCGGGGGGGCCAAGCGGGGAGCTGTTTTTT
TRBV12-3/TRBV12-4	14	-	many	TRBJ2-5	CASSLTPNEETQYF	TGTGCCAGCAGTTTAACTCCAAACGAAGAGACCCAGTACTTC
TRBV3-1	16	-	few	TRBJ1-3	CASSPPGGASGNTIYF	TGTGCCAGCAGCCCACCAGGAGGGGCCTCTGGAAACACCATATATTTT
TRBV10-2	13	-	-	TRBJ1-5	CASSEGRYQPQHF	TGCGCCAGCAGTGAGGGCAGGTACCAGCCCCAGCATTTT
TRBV20-1	14	TRBD2	few	TRBJ2-5	CSGTSGGAGETQYF	TGCAGCGGGACTAGCGGGGGGGCCGGTGAGACCCAGTACTTC
TRBV12-3/TRBV12-4	15	TRBD2	-	TRBJ2-1	CASSPGLWGGNEQFF	TGTGCCAGCAGCCCGGGACTCTGGGGGGGCAATGAGCAGTTCTTC
TRBV7-3	14	-	few	TRBJ2-3	CASSLTLSADTQYF	TGTGCCAGCAGCTTAACATTGTCCGCGGATACGCAGTATTTT
TRBV3-1	15	TRBD1	few	TRBJ1-2	CASSHRTGGVYGYTF	TGTGCCAGCAGCCATAGGACAGGGGGCGTCTATGGCTACACCTTC
TRBV5-1	15	TRBD2	many	TRBJ2-7	CASSLGTSGAYEQYF	TGCGCCAGCAGCTTGGGGACTAGCGGGGCCTACGAGCAGTACTTC
TRBV30	14	-	many	TRBJ2-5	CAWTDFSGRETQYF	TGTGCCTGGACCGACTTCAGTGGGCGGGAGACCCAGTACTTC
TRBV14	15	-	-	TRBJ1-5	CASSQLRRHNQPQHF	TGTGCCAGCAGCCAATTACGACGGCACAATCAGCCCCAGCATTTT
TRBV2	15	-	many	TRBJ2-5	CASSDLNRAGETQYF	TGTGCCAGCAGTGACCTAAACAGGGCTGGCGAGACCCAGTACTTC
TRBV5-1	13	-	many	TRBJ2-1	CASSLEALYEQFF	TGCGCCAGCAGCTTGGAGGCGCTATACGAGCAGTTCTTC
TRBV3-1	12	-	many	TRBJ1-1	CASSQVQTEAFF	TGTGCCAGCAGCCAAGTACAAACTGAAGCTTTCTTT
TRBV5-1	15	TRBD1	many	TRBJ1-1	CASSWGQVRGTEAFF	TGCGCCAGCAGCTGGGGACAGGTTCGGGGCACTGAAGCTTTCTTT
TRBV3-1	14	TRBD1	many	TRBJ1-1	CASSHMTQGVEAFF	TGTGCCAGCAGCCATATGACCCAGGGGGTTGAAGCTTTCTTT
TRBV12-3/TRBV12-4	13	-	many	TRBJ2-1	CASSPSDSPGQFF	TGTGCCAGCAGTCCCTCGGACTCACCAGGGCAGTTCTTC
TRBV5-1	14	TRBD1	few	TRBJ1-1	CASSFSTGVAEAFF	TGCGCCAGCAGCTTTTCCACAGGGGTGGCTGAAGCTTTCTTT
TRBV25-1	14	TRBD1	-	TRBJ2-7	CASSELGTGGEQYF	TGTGCCAGCAGTGAATTGGGGACAGGGGGCGAGCAGTACTTC
TRBV6-8	13	-	-	TRBJ2-3	CVSSFGLPDTQYF	TGTGTCAGCAGTTTTGGACTACCGGATACGCAGTATTTT
TRBV4-2	17	-	once	TRBJ1-1	CASSQTGVGLSNTEAFF	TGTGCCAGCAGCCAGACAGGAGTCGGCCTCTCGAACACTGAAGCTTTCTTT
TRBV2	14	-	many	TRBJ1-5	CASSEASGNQPQHF	TGTGCCAGCAGTGAAGCGTCCGGCAATCAGCCCCAGCATTTT
TRBV5-6	16	-	-	TRBJ2-1	CASSSKFVWGYNEQFF	TGTGCCAGCAGCTCGAAGTTCGTATGGGGGTACAATGAGCAGTTCTTC
TRBV20-1	16	TRBD2	few	TRBJ2-7	CSARDYAGAGDYEQYF	TGCAGTGCTAGAGATTACGCCGGGGCGGGGGACTACGAGCAGTACTTC
TRBV30	12	-	many	TRBJ1-6	CAWSPPASPLHF	TGTGCCTGGAGTCCCCCAGCTTCACCCCTCCACTTT
TRBV10-2	14	TRBD1	-	TRBJ1-5	CASSETGGRQPQHF	TGCGCCAGCAGTGAGACAGGGGGGAGGCAGCCCCAGCATTTT
TRBV27	16	TRBD1	-	TRBJ2-7	CASSPGQGKGSYEQYF	TGCGCCAGCAGCCCCGGACAGGGGAAGGGATCCTACGAGCAGTACTTC
TRBV3-1	16	-	many	TRBJ1-3	CASSPPIGISGNTIYF	TGTGCCAGCAGCCCTCCGATAGGCATCTCTGGAAACACCATATATTTT
TRBV5-1	12	-	many	TRBJ2-1	CASSLEQDEQFF	TGCGCCAGCAGCTTGGAACAGGATGAGCAGTTCTTC
TRBV2	16	TRBD2	-	TRBJ2-1	CASSAKTSGTPRGQFF	TGTGCCAGCAGTGCCAAGACTAGCGGGACCCCAAGGGGCCAGTTCTTC
TRBV7-9	16	-	many	TRBJ2-5	CASSSASFLTRETQYF	TGTGCCAGCAGCTCGGCTTCCTTTCTAACGCGGGAGACCCAGTACTTC
TRBV19	15	-	few	TRBJ1-5	CASRVTAASNQPQHF	TGTGCCAGTAGGGTGACAGCCGCGAGCAATCAGCCCCAGCATTTT
TRBV7-9	15	TRBD1	-	TRBJ2-7	CASSLGGQGRDEQYF	TGTGCCAGCAGCTTAGGGGGACAGGGGAGAGACGAGCAGTACTTC
TRBV15	13	-	-	TRBJ1-1	CASTGGENYEAFF	TGTGCCAGTACGGGAGGGGAAAACTATGAAGCTTTCTTT
TRBV29-1	12	-	few	TRBJ2-1	CSVATAGNEQFF	TGCAGCGTTGCCACAGCAGGCAATGAGCAGTTCTTC
TRBV6-2/TRBV6-3	14	TRBD1	-	TRBJ1-5	CASSYTGGYQPQHF	TGTGCCAGCAGTTACACAGGGGGGTATCAGCCCCAGCATTTT
TRBV11-2	16	-	-	TRBJ2-2	CASSSRSGANTGELFF	TGTGCCAGCAGCTCCCGATCCGGGGCGAACACCGGGGAGCTGTTTTTT
TRBV5-1	13	TRBD1	-	TRBJ2-5	CASGPGQGETQYF	TGCGCCAGCGGACCTGGACAGGGAGAGACCCAGTACTTC